This TCR beta chain was documented in a study of blood T cell repertoires in COVID-19. Profiling relied on immunoSEQ multiplex PCR, and the TCRdb table lists in-frame clones only, not all of them. This sample yields roughly 200,000 clones, of which roughly four fifths are seen a single time; about 9% belongs to the top ten. CDR3 size: 15 residues. The germline gives CDR1 SGHRS, CDR2 YFSETQ. The trim removed 4 bases at V and 4 bases at J, leaving 7 bases unmatched. This receptor was taken from a middle-aged man who had recovered from COVID-19. The sample comprised PBMCs or T cells enriched from blood (not recorded which). V usage is TRBV5-1 and J usage is TRBJ1-1, with 10 bases that match TRBD1. CDR3 sequence: CASSVGQGGGTEAFF. CDR3 sequence (DNA): TGCGCCAGCAGCGTAGGACAGGGGGGCGGCACTGAAGCTTTCTTT.